This T cell receptor (beta chain) emerged from a study of cytomegalovirus exposure and HLA in healthy donors. As regards this clone: No conserved phenylalanine or tryptophan ends this CDR3, so it is likely a read error. Because the CDR3's place on the DNA is in doubt, the DNA is left out and the CDR3 is given as listed by TCRdb.

The PCR employed 60 Vbeta primers together with 13 Jbeta primers. TCRdb's copy holds only in-frame clones and misses some; the assay was immunoSEQ multiplex PCR. The sample includes a few hundred thousand clones, roughly 80% of them seen just once. The germline V gene encodes CDR1 MRHNA and CDR2 SNTAGT. The CDR3 spans 10 residues, counting both ends. The material sequenced was PBMCs. The V gene is TRBV6-4, the J gene TRBJ2-6; TRBD2 reflects the table's D call only, with no check against the DNA. This clonotype originated in a man aged 30-40 years in good health and CMV-seronegative. The CDR3 spells CASRLGLAGV.